The 27 T cell receptor beta chains listed next were all sequenced from one sample in a study of T cells in localized non-small cell lung cancer. Using immunoSEQ multiplex PCR, the repertoire was profiled, and TCRdb retains in-frame clones only, with some absent. The sample consists of about 2,200 clones, roughly a third of them appearing once. The sample was lung tumor tissue, taken before any cancer treatment. Source of these receptors: a female donor of 60 years or more with stage I lung adenocarcinoma.

This clone was counted only a few times. The rearrangement uses TRBV6-8 and TRBJ2-7; 9 positions match TRBD1. The J segment lost 5 bases and the V segment lost 1 base, leaving 3 bases of the junction unmatched. The length of the CDR3 is 14 residues. Germline-derived CDR1 and CDR2 are MNHGY and SAAAGT. CDR3 DNA: TGTGCCAGCAGTTACTTACAGGGGGCGCACGAGCAGTACTTC. As protein: CASSYLQGAHEQYF.

V gene TRBV15 combines with J gene TRBJ2-1; the match to TRBD2 covers 13 bases. V lost 9 bases to trimming and J lost 7 bases; unmatched junction nucleotides: 12. The CDR3 is 16 amino acids. CDR1 is LNHNV, CDR2 YYDKDF, per germline (reference sequence). CDR3 region: CATEPSLAGGPNEQFF. The CDR3 DNA is TGTGCCACTGAGCCGTCACTAGCGGGGGGGCCTAATGAGCAGTTCTTC.

The chain employs TRBV30 and TRBJ2-4; D possibly corresponds to TRBD2 (5 bases). CDR3 length: 12 amino acids. Looked up from germline, CDR1 is GTSNPN and CDR2 is SVGIG (reference sequence). Trimming pared 0 bases from V and 10 bases from J, leaving 10 bases between. In DNA, the CDR3 is TGTGCCTGGAGTGTATTCGGACTGATTCAGTACTTC. It encodes CAWSVFGLIQYF.

This clone was recorded a few times. The chain links TRBV27 to TRBJ2-2; the D gene is possibly TRBD1 (6 bases). The ends were cut back, 7 bases at V and 4 bases at J, with 13 bases in the middle. The CDR3 totals 14 residues. Germline CDR1 is MNHEY and CDR2 is SMNVEV (reference sequence). The CDR3 DNA sequence: TGTGCCAGCACCCAGGGGCGAAGCACCGGGGAGCTGTTTTTT. This codes for CASTQGRSTGELFF.

The J gene is TRBJ2-7, the V gene TRBV18, with D maybe TRBD1 (6 bases). V lost 3 bases and J 0 bases, leaving 9 bases between the germline ends. Germline lookup yields CDR1 KGHSH and CDR2 LQKENI. This CDR3 comprises 14 residues. CDR3 loop: CASSPDRFSYEQYF. CDR3 nucleotides: TGTGCCAGCTCACCCGACAGGTTCTCCTACGAGCAGTACTTC.

This clone was seen more than once but under ten times. V usage is TRBV14 and J usage is TRBJ2-7; D gene unclear. Trimming stripped 3 bases from V and 0 bases from J, with 3 bases between. Germline V CDR1 and CDR2: SGHDN, FVKESK. The CDR3 spans 12 residues. This CDR3 is CASSQDSYEQYF. CDR3 bases: TGTGCCAGCAGCCAGGACTCCTACGAGCAGTACTTC. The full variable domain, in which reference TRBV14 and TRBJ2-7 provide the parts outside the CDR3, is EAGVTQFPSHSVIEKGQTVTLRCDPISGHDNLYWYRRVMGKEIKFLLHFVKESKQDESGMPNNRFLAERTGGTYSTLKVQPAELEDSGVYFCASSQDSYEQYFGPGTRLTVT.

This clone was seen only a few times. This chain joins TRBV11-3 and TRBJ2-1; D gene ambiguous. The germline V and J ends were trimmed by 4 bases and 8 bases, with 18 bases remaining between them. Germline loops: CDR1 SGHNT, CDR2 YENEEA. The CDR3 sequence is 15 residues long. CDR3: CASSSRPSPVDEQFF. As DNA, the CDR3 is TGTGCCAGCAGCTCAAGGCCCTCTCCTGTCGATGAGCAGTTCTTC.

With regard to this clone: The same CDR3 is also encoded by other DNA sequences in this sample. The chain uses TRBV11-3 and TRBJ2-1; D assignment may be TRBD1 or TRBD2 (6 bases each). The V end was cut by 3 bases, the J end by 2 bases, with 11 bases between. Germline values: CDR1 SGHNT, CDR2 YENEEA. The CDR3 sequence is 15 residues long. DNA for the CDR3: TGTGCCAGCAGCTTGGTTGGGGGGCCCTACAATGAGCAGTTCTTC. Translating gives CASSLVGGPYNEQFF.

V usage is TRBV28 and J usage is TRBJ2-7; 7 bases line up with TRBD1. Losses at the gene ends were 5 bases for V and 2 bases for J; bases not matched to a gene: 9. The germline V gene encodes CDR1 MDHEN and CDR2 SYDVKM. There are 15 residues in the CDR3. CDR3 protein: CASSPTGFRTYEQYF. The CDR3 bases are TGTGCCAGCAGTCCGACAGGGTTTCGCACCTACGAGCAGTACTTC.

The chain uses TRBV5-3 and TRBJ1-2; D is undetermined. TRBV5-3 is flagged as an ORF with uncertain function. This CDR3 has 14 residues. The V gene lost 1 base and the J gene lost 3 bases, with 10 bases spanning the gap. The CDR3 bases are TGTGCCAGAAGCTTGTTGGGTGTCTACTATGGCTACACCTTC. Protein: CARSLLGVYYGYTF.

This clone was counted only a few times. The chain combines TRBV5-1 with TRBJ2-6; D ambiguous. V gave up 3 bases and J gave up 4 bases, with 11 bases separating them. From germline, CDR1 is SGHRS and CDR2 YFSETQ. There are 15 residues in the CDR3. DNA for the CDR3: TGCGCCAGCAGCTCAGGTTCGTACGGGGCCAACGTCCTGACTTTC. It translates to CASSSGSYGANVLTF. Full variable domain (remainder filled in from reference TRBV5-1 and TRBJ2-6): KAGVTQTPRYLIKTRGQQVTLSCSPISGHRSVSWYQQTPGQGLQFLFEYFSETQRNKGNFPGRFSGRQFSNSRSEMNVSTLELGDSALYLCASSSGSYGANVLTFGAGSRLTVL.

This clone was seen a handful of times. The CDR3 loop reads CASSVEGSNSPLHF. The CDR3 coding sequence is TGTGCCAGCAGCGTAGAGGGGAGCAATTCACCCCTCCACTTT. The chain employs TRBV9 and TRBJ1-6; TRBD1 is a possible D gene (5 bases). Germline CDR1 SGDLS, CDR2 YYNGEE. V shed 0 bases and J shed 7 bases, with 8 bases lying between them. The CDR3 contains 14 residues.

This clone is labeled medium-sized. This rearrangement joins TRBV9 to TRBJ2-3; D remains ambiguous. Trimming shortened V by 1 base and J by 2 bases, and 14 bases separated the two germline ends. Germline CDR1 SGDLS, CDR2 YYNGEE. There are 16 residues in the CDR3. CDR3 DNA: TGTGCCAGCAGCGTAAAAAGTGAAACATCCACAGATACGCAGTATTTT. Protein product: CASSVKSETSTDTQYF.

V and J are TRBV19 and TRBJ1-1, with 9 bases fitting TRBD1. The V and J ends lost 5 bases and 1 base, in that order; junction bases with no gene match: 5. The germline V gene has CDR1 LNHDA and CDR2 SQIVND (reference sequence). The CDR3 loop spans 15 amino acids. The CDR3 DNA sequence: TGTGCCAGTAGTCCGCGGACAGGGGCGAACACTGAAGCTTTCTTT. It encodes CASSPRTGANTEAFF.

This clone is medium-sized. One end of the junction fails to match germline, which may point to a read error. The chain joins TRBV6-8 to TRBJ1-5, with TRBD1 as a possible D gene (5 bases). Germline values: CDR1 MNHGY, CDR2 SAAAGT. The CDR3 runs to 13 residues. CDR3 bases: TGTGCCATCAGTGGGGCAGGCAATCAGCCCCAGCATTTT. It codes for CAISGAGNQPQHF.

The genes are TRBV18 and TRBJ1-5; D might be TRBD1 (5 bases). Germline CDR1 is KGHSH and CDR2 is LQKENI. V dropped 3 bases and J dropped 4 bases, with 7 bases sitting between them. The CDR3 contains 13 residues. The CDR3 bases are TGTGCCAGCTCACCGGGGCAGAATCAGCCCCAGCATTTT. Translated, it gives CASSPGQNQPQHF.

The chain has TRBV6-8 and TRBJ2-5, with D possibly called TRBD1 or TRBD2 (5 bases each). This CDR3 has 14 residues. Germline values: CDR1 MNHGY, CDR2 SAAAGT. V was trimmed by 5 bases and J by 3 bases, leaving 13 bases between them. The CDR3 DNA reads TGTGCCAGCAGTCCGAGGGACGGGAAAGAGACCCAGTACTTC. This gives the protein CASSPRDGKETQYF.

This clone appeared a few times. The rearrangement uses TRBV6-8 and TRBJ1-6; no clear D gene. V lost 2 bases, J lost 6 bases, and 11 bases lay in between. Germline V lookup: CDR1 MNHGY, CDR2 SAAAGT. The length of the CDR3 is 15 residues. For the CDR3, the DNA is TGTGCCAGCAGTTACGGAGGCAGCCGTAATTCACCCCTCCACTTT. Protein product: CASSYGGSRNSPLHF.

This clone occurred a few times. The chain combines TRBV6-8 with TRBJ1-3, with 9 bases aligning to TRBD1. CDR3 length: 16 amino acids. From germline, CDR1 is MNHGY and CDR2 SAAAGT. V was pared by 5 bases and J by 1 base, with 6 bases of the junction left unmatched. The CDR3: CASSLGQGISGNTIYF. The CDR3 coding sequence is TGTGCCAGCAGTCTGGGACAGGGAATATCTGGAAACACCATATATTTT.

Relative to its sample, this clone is medium-sized. J is TRBJ1-1 and V is TRBV11-3, with D tentatively TRBD1 (5 bases). Germline lookup yields CDR1 SGHNT and CDR2 YENEEA. The CDR3 runs to 16 residues. The germline V and J ends were trimmed by 5 bases and 0 bases, with 16 bases remaining between them. CDR3 loop: CASSPGVKGMNTEAFF. The CDR3, as DNA: TGTGCCAGCAGCCCCGGAGTCAAGGGGATGAACACTGAAGCTTTCTTT.

By its share, this clone is medium-sized. The chain has TRBV11-3 and TRBJ2-5; D tentatively reads TRBD1 or TRBD2 (5 bases each). This CDR3 spans 14 amino acids. Germline CDR1 SGHNT, CDR2 YENEEA. V lost 4 bases, J lost 5 bases, and 14 bases lay in between. CDR3 loop: CASSWGTFGETQYF. As DNA, the CDR3 is TGTGCCAGCAGCTGGGGGACCTTCGGGGAGACCCAGTACTTC.

The J gene is TRBJ2-7, the V gene TRBV7-6, with 11 positions matching TRBD1. Losses at the gene ends were 5 bases for V and 6 bases for J; bases not matched to a gene: 9. The CDR3 loop spans 15 amino acids. In germline, CDR1 is SGHVS, CDR2 FNYEAQ. Here the CDR3 DNA reads TGTGCCAGCAGCCCACCCGGGACAGGGGGAATCGAGCAGTACTTC. Its translation is CASSPPGTGGIEQYF.

The J gene is TRBJ2-5, the V gene TRBV6-8, with a possible D match to TRBD1 (6 bases). The CDR3 is 15 residues long. Trimming took 6 bases from V and 2 from J, leaving 16 bases between them. CDR1 and CDR2 (germline): MNHGY, SAAAGT. As DNA, the CDR3 is TGTGCCAGCAGACCCTATGGACAGTTACAAGAGACCCAGTACTTC. This sequence encodes CASRPYGQLQETQYF.

By share of the sample, this clone is medium-sized. The chain recombines TRBV11-3 with TRBJ2-7; unclear D gene. The CDR3 spans 14 residues. Germline V gene sequence: CDR1 SGHNT, CDR2 YENEEA. V shed 5 bases and J shed 0 bases, with 11 bases lying between them. DNA for the CDR3: TGTGCCAGCAGCCGCCAGGCCTCCTCCTACGAGCAGTACTTC. Protein: CASSRQASSYEQYF. Full variable domain (rest looked up from reference TRBV11-3 and TRBJ2-7): EAGVVQSPRYKIIEKKQPVAFWCNPISGHNTLYWYLQNLGQGPELLIRYENEEAVDDSQLPKDRFSAERLKGVDSTLKIQPAELGDSAVYLCASSRQASSYEQYFGPGTRLTVT.

In its sample, this clone was seen once. The chain links TRBV28 to TRBJ1-4, with TRBD1 matching over 7 bases. From germline, CDR1 is MDHEN and CDR2 SYDVKM. With 5 bases clipped from V and 5 bases from J, the junction kept 8 bases outside the gene matches. The CDR3 totals 15 residues. The CDR3 loop is CASSPQGLGNEKLFF. For the CDR3, the DNA is TGTGCCAGCAGTCCACAGGGGTTGGGGAATGAAAAACTGTTTTTT. Variable domain in full (rest from reference TRBV28 and TRBJ1-4): DVKVTQSSRYLVKRTGEKVFLECVQDMDHENMFWYRQDPGLGLRLIYFSYDVKMKEKGDIPEGYSVSREKKERFSLILESASTNQTSMYLCASSPQGLGNEKLFFGSGTQLSVL.

The chain links TRBV30 to TRBJ2-1, with TRBD2 matching over 13 bases. The germline V gene has CDR1 GTSNPN and CDR2 SVGIG (reference sequence). The junction had 10 bases not matched to a gene; V was cut back by 4 bases and J by 4 bases. The CDR3 spans 17 residues. In nucleotides, the CDR3 is TGTGCCTGGACGGGACTAGCGGGGAGTTTGGGTTACAATGAGCAGTTCTTC. It is translated as CAWTGLAGSLGYNEQFF.

This clone was observed a few times. This chain connects TRBV29-1 to TRBJ2-7; a weak D match, TRBD1 (6 bases). The CDR3 length is 14 residues. V lost 5 bases and J 0 bases, leaving 14 bases between the germline ends. Germline V gene lookup returns CDR1 SQVTM and CDR2 ANQGSEA. DNA of the CDR3: TGCAGCGTTCAGGGGTCCTTAAGCTCCTACGAGCAGTACTTC. Translating gives CSVQGSLSSYEQYF.